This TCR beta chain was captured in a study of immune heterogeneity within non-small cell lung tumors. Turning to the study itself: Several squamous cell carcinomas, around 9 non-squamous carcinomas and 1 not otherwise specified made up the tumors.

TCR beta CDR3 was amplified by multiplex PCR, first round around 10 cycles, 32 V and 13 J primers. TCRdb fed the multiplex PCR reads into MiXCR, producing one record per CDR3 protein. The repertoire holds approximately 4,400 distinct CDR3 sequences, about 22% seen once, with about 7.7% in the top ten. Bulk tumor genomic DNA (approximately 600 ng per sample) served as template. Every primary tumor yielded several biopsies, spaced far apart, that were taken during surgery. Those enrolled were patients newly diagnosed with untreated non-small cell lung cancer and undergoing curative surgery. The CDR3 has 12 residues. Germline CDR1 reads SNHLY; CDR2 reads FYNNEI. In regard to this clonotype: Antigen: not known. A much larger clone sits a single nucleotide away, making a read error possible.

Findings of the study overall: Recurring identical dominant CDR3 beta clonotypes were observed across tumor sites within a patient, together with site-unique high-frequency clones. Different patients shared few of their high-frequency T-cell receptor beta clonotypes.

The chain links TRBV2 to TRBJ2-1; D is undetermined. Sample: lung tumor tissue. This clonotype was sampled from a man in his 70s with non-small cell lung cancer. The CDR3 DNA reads TGTGCCAGCAGTCCTCCCCGCAATGAGCAGCTCTTC. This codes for CASSPPRNEQLF. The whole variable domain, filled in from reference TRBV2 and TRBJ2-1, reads EPEVTQTPSHQVTQMGQEVILRCVPISNHLYFYWYRQILGQKVEFLVSFYNNEISEKSEIFDDQFSVERPDGSNFTLKIRSTKLEDSAMYFCASSPPRNEQLFGPGTRLTVL.